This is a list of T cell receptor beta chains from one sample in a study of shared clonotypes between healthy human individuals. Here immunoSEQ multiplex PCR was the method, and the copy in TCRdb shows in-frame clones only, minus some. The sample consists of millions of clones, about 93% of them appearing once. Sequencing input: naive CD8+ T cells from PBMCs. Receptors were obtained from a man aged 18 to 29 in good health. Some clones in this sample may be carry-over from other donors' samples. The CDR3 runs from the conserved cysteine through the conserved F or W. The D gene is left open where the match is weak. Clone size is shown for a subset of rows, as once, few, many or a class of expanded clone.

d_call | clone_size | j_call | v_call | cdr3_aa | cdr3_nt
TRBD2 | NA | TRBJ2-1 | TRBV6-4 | CASSLAGRWSYNEQFF | TGTGCCAGCAGTTTAGCGGGGAGGTGGTCCTACAATGAGCAGTTCTTC
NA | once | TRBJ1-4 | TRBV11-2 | CASSISGVEGEKLFF | TGTGCCAGCAGCATATCAGGGGTTGAAGGTGAAAAACTGTTTTTT
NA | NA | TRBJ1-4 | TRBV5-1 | CASQPAGTHSGEKLFF | TGCGCCAGCCAGCCCGCCGGGACCCATTCGGGTGAAAAACTGTTTTTT
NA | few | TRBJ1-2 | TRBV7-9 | CASESTADYGYTF | TGTGCCAGCGAATCGACGGCTGACTATGGCTACACCTTC
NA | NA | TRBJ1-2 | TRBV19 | CASSILGDYGYTF | TGTGCCAGTAGTATCCTGGGCGACTATGGCTACACCTTC
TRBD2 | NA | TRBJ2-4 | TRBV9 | CASSPPSLAGVAKNIQYF | TGTGCCAGCAGCCCCCCCTCTCTAGCGGGAGTGGCCAAAAACATTCAGTACTTC
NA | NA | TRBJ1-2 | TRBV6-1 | CASSAGGSYGYTF | TGTGCCAGCAGTGCTGGAGGGTCCTATGGCTACACCTTC
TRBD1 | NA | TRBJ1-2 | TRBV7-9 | CASSPLDRGNGYTF | TGTGCCAGCAGTCCCCTGGACAGGGGTAATGGCTACACCTTC
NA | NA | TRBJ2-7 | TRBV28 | CASSLLEAPYEQYF | TGTGCCAGCAGTTTGCTAGAGGCCCCCTACGAGCAGTACTTC
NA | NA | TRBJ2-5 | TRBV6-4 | CASSDGGTQYF | TGTGCCAGCAGTGACGGCGGGACCCAGTACTTC
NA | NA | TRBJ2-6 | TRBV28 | CASIPTGREYLGANVLTF | TGTGCCAGCATCCCAACAGGCAGGGAATATCTCGGGGCCAACGTCCTGACTTTC
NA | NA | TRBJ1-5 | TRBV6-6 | CASSYPSSNQPQHF | TGTGCCAGCAGTTACCCGAGTTCCAATCAGCCCCAGCATTTT